The next 7 T cell receptor beta chains were all read from a single sample in a study of type 1 regulatory T cells. Study-wide points: Compared with non-type 1 regulatory T cells, type 1 regulatory T cells showed a more restricted TCR repertoire.

TCRdb reanalysed the reads using MiXCR and keeps one entry per CDR3 protein. This table holds roughly 6,200 distinct CDR3 sequences, about 33% found once. No antigen has been identified for these receptors. Source material: cultured type 1 regulatory T (Tr1) cells, either the whole culture or a sorted fraction (not recorded which). The receptor set was obtained from a human donor in good health.

This clonotype is large within its sample. The V and J genes are TRBV15 and TRBJ2-1, with D perhaps matching TRBD2 (6 bases). Germline CDR1 LNHNV, CDR2 YYDKDF (reference sequence). This CDR3 region has 14 residues. Trimming pared 1 base from V and 7 bases from J, leaving 11 bases between. Here the CDR3 reads CATSRVGAGNEQFF. In nucleotides, the CDR3 is TGTGCCACCAGCAGAGTTGGCGCGGGGAATGAGCAGTTCTTC.

J is TRBJ1-5 and V is TRBV20-1, with a weak D call TRBD1 (5 bases). V gave up 6 bases and J gave up 2 bases, with 8 bases separating them. This CDR3 has 12 amino acids. CDR1 is DFQATT and CDR2 is SNEGSKA in the germline V gene (reference sequence). The CDR3 sequence is CSAQQGNQPQHF. CDR3 in DNA: TGCAGTGCACAACAGGGCAATCAGCCCCAGCATTTT.

This clonotype was counted a few times. The chain combines TRBV20-1 with TRBJ2-3, with unresolved D. Trimming left V 3 bases short and J 7 bases short, with 5 bases between. Germline CDR1 is DFQATT and CDR2 is SNEGSKA (reference sequence). The CDR3 contains 10 residues. The DNA of the CDR3 is TGCAGTGCTAGGGAAAATACGCAGTATTTT. Its protein product is CSARENTQYF.

In its sample, this clonotype was seen once. The V call is TRBV20-1, the J call TRBJ2-7; 7 bases align to TRBD1. From germline, CDR1 is DFQATT and CDR2 SNEGSKA (reference sequence). Losses at the gene ends were 1 base for V and 6 bases for J; bases not matched to a gene: 12. This CDR3 has 15 amino acids. CDR3 in DNA: TGCAGTGCTAGAGCCTGCCCGGGAAGGGGGCGCGAGCAGTACTTC. Amino acids: CSARACPGRGREQYF.

As to this clonotype: A much more abundant neighbour one base away suggests this may be a read error. The chain uses TRBV2 and TRBJ2-3; 9 bases are a match to TRBD1. Looked up from germline, CDR1 is SNHLY and CDR2 is FYNNEI. This CDR3 has 12 amino acids. The CDR3 region is CVSHRGQDTQYF. The CDR3 DNA sequence: TGTGTCAGCCACAGGGGGCAAGATACGCAGTATTTT.

A word on this clonotype: A far larger clone is off by one base, so a read error is likely. The chain uses TRBV5-1 and TRBJ2-1; 8 nucleotides align to TRBD1. The CDR3 has 14 amino acids. V dropped 3 bases and J dropped 13; count of bases not matched to a gene: 12. Germline values: CDR1 SGHRS, CDR2 YFSETQ. CDR3 nucleotides: TGCGCCAGCAGCTCGGCAGGGGGCGCGGAGACCCAGTTCTTC. Translation gives CASSSAGGAETQFF.

On this clonotype: Since a much larger clone is just one base distant, this may be a read error. CDR3 DNA: TGTACCAGCAGCGGGGACCGTCATTCTAGCACAGATACGCAGTATTTT. It translates to CTSSGDRHSSTDTQYF. The V and J genes are TRBV9 and TRBJ2-3, with 7 bases matching TRBD2. The CDR3 is made up of 16 amino acids. Germline lookup yields CDR1 SGDLS and CDR2 YYNGEE.